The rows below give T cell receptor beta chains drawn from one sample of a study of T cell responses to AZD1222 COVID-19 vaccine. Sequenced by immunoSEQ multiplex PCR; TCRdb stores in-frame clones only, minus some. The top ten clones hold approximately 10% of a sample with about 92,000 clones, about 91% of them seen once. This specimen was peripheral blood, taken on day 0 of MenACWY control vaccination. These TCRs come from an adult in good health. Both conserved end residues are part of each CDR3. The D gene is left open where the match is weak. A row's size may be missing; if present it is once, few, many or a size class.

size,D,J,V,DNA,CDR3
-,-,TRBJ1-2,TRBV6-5,TGTGCCAGCAGTTCTCCGGGCCTCCTCTATGGCTACACCTTC,CASSSPGLLYGYTF
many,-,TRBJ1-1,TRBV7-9,TGTGCCAGCAGTTCAGACAGCTTGAACACTGAAGCTTTCTTT,CASSSDSLNTEAFF
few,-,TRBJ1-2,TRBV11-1,TGTGCCAGCAGCCGGTCCAGCCTTAACTATGGCTACACCTTC,CASSRSSLNYGYTF
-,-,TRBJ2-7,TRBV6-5,TGTGCCAGCAGAGGGGACGTACGGGGCGAGCAGTACTTC,CASRGDVRGEQYF
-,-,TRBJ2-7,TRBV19,TGTGCCAGCAAATCACTGACGGGATCCTACGAGCAGTACTTC,CASKSLTGSYEQYF
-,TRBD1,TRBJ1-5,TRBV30,TGTGCCTGGAGTGTCAAGGGGGCAGGGGGCAATCAGCCCCAGCATTTT,CAWSVKGAGGNQPQHF
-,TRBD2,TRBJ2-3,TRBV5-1,TGCGCCAGCAGCTTAAGCGGGGTGAGCACAGATACGCAGTATTTT,CASSLSGVSTDTQYF
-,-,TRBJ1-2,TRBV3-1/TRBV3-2,TGTGCCAGCAGCCAAGGCGGCCCCTATGGCTACACCTTC,CASSQGGPYGYTF
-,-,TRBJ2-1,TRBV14,TGTGCCAGCAGCCTAGTCCTCTTCAGGGAGCAGTTCTTC,CASSLVLFREQFF
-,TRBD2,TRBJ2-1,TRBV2,TGTGCCGGGGCCTGGACTAGCTTCAATGAGCAGTTCTTC,CAGAWTSFNEQFF
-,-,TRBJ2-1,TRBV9,TGTGCCAGCAGCGTCCAAAATGAGCAGTTCTTC,CASSVQNEQFF
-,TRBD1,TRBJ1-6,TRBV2,TGTGCCAGCAGTGGGACAGGGGGTTCACCCCTCCACTTT,CASSGTGGSPLHF
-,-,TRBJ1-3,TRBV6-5,TGTGCCAGCAGTCGGACCGCTGGAAACACCATATATTTT,CASSRTAGNTIYF
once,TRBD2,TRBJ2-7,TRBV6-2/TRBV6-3,TGTGCCAGCAGTGTCCCCGCAGCGGGGGGGTACGAGCAGTACTTC,CASSVPAAGGYEQYF
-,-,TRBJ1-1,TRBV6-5,TGTGCCAGCAGTTGGAACACTGAAGCTTTCTTT,CASSWNTEAFF
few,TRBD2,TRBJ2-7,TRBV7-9,TGTGCCAGCAGCTTCATGGTCACGGGGGGGAACGAGCAGTACTTC,CASSFMVTGGNEQYF
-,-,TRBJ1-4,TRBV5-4,TGTGCCAGCAGCTTCGACAGTAATAATGAAAAACTGTTTTTT,CASSFDSNNEKLFF
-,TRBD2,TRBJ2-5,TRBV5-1,TGCGCCAGCAGCCCGGGGGGACCCAAAGAGACCCAGTACTTC,CASSPGGPKETQYF
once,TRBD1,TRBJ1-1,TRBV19,TGTGCCAGTAGGCTGACCTGGGACAGGGATGACACTGAAGCTTTCTTT,CASRLTWDRDDTEAFF
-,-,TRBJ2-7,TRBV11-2,TGTGCCAGCAGCTTATCCCAAGGCGAGCAGTACTTC,CASSLSQGEQYF
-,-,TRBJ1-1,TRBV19,TGTGCCAGTAGTACGGGCTTGTACACTGAAGCTTTCTTT,CASSTGLYTEAFF
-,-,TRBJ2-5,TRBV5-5,TGTGCCAGCAGCTTGTACACGGGTTTGGAGACCCAGTACTTC,CASSLYTGLETQYF
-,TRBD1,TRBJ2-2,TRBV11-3,TGTGCCAGCAGCCAGACAGGGGCCAACACCGGGGAGCTGTTTTTT,CASSQTGANTGELFF
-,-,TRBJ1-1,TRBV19,TGTGCCAGTAGTATTGGGGGGGCGAGCACTGAAGCTTTCTTT,CASSIGGASTEAFF
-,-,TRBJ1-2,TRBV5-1,TGCGCCAGCAGCCCTACCCGGACTGACCACTATGGCTACACCTTC,CASSPTRTDHYGYTF
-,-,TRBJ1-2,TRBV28,TGTGCCAGCACCGAAGGGGGTTATGGCTACACCTTC,CASTEGGYGYTF
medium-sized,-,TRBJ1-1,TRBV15,TGTGCCACCAGCAAAATAAACACTGAAGCTTTCTTT,CATSKINTEAFF